This T cell receptor (beta chain) was identified during a study of blood T cell repertoires in COVID-19. Study details: Some COVID-19 samples were acute and others convalescent; all came from the United States, Italy and Spain. PBMCs, B-cell-depleted T cells, or T cells provided the cDNA or gDNA that made up the material.

Germline-derived CDR1 and CDR2 are MNHEY and SVGEGT. This CDR3 spans 18 amino acids. Trimming cost V 4 bases and J 1 base, with 22 bases left between them. In the authors' methods: Estimation of nucleated cell counts relied on the amplification of reference gene primers. Repertoires were generated with immunoSEQ multiplex PCR, while TCRdb's copy carries only in-frame clones and drops some. V and J calls and clone size are given by that table; D and trimming were obtained from the DNA. The sample includes a few hundred thousand clones, 86% of them seen just once. The rearrangement uses TRBV6-2 or TRBV6-3 and TRBJ1-1, with D possibly TRBD1 on 6 matching bases. Sequencing was done on a sample of peripheral blood. The clonotype comes from a young man with active or convalescent COVID-19. The DNA for the CDR3 is TGTGCCAGCAGTTCCCCTACGAGGGGTCCGACAGGGAACACTGAAGCTTTCTTT. It codes for CASSSPTRGPTGNTEAFF.